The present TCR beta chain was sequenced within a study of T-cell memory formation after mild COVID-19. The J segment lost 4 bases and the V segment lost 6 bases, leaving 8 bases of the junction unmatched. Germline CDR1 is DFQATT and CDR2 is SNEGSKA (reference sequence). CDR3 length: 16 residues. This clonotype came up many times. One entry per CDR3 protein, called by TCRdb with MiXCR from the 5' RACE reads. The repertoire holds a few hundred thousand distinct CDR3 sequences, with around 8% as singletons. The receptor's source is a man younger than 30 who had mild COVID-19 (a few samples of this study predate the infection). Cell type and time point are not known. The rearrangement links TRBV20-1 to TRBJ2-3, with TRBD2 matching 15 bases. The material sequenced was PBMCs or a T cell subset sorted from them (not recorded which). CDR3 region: CSASGLAGGQADTQYF. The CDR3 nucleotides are TGCAGTGCCAGCGGACTAGCGGGGGGGCAGGCAGATACGCAGTATTTT.